Below are 11 T cell receptor beta chains sequenced from a single sample in a study of tumor-infiltrating lymphocytes in localized non-small cell lung cancer. Profiling relied on immunoSEQ multiplex PCR, and the TCRdb table lists in-frame clones only, not all of them. The sample has 12,000 to 15,000 clones, 68% seen once. The sample taken for sequencing was uninvolved lung tissue not adjacent to the tumor. The receptors come from a human donor with non-small cell lung cancer.

This clone was seen a handful of times. The J gene is TRBJ2-3, the V gene TRBV4-1; D is perhaps TRBD1 or TRBD2 (5 bases each). The germline V gene encodes CDR1 MGHRA and CDR2 YSYEKL. Trimming took off 1 base at V and 3 bases at J, with 8 bases between the two ends. The CDR3 spans 14 residues. Here the CDR3 DNA reads TGCGCCAGCAGCCAAGGGGGGATTACAGATACGCAGTATTTT. It encodes CASSQGGITDTQYF.

The sample holds a few counts of this clone. The J gene is TRBJ2-5, the V gene TRBV9; D gene ambiguous. Trimming stripped 3 bases from V and 3 bases from J, with 12 bases between. The CDR3 covers 14 residues. Germline-derived CDR1 and CDR2 are SGDLS and YYNGEE. The CDR3 spells CASSAGLSKETQYF. In nucleotides, the CDR3 is TGTGCCAGCAGCGCGGGCCTATCCAAAGAGACCCAGTACTTC.

V usage is TRBV29-1 and J usage is TRBJ2-3; 9 bases fit TRBD2. The CDR3 sequence is 15 residues long. With 4 bases clipped from V and 1 base from J, the junction kept 6 bases outside the gene matches. CDR1 and CDR2 from the germline V gene are SQVTM and ANQGSEA. The CDR3 DNA is TGCAGCGTTGTAGTGGCGGGGGGGCGCACAGATACGCAGTATTTT. Translating gives CSVVVAGGRTDTQYF.

This clone rates as medium-sized (0.01 to 0.1%). This chain uses TRBV18 with TRBJ2-1; D not certain. This CDR3 comprises 11 residues. V lost 6 bases and J lost 8, with 8 bases in between. Germline CDR1 reads KGHSH; CDR2 reads LQKENI. CDR3 loop: CASSPSDEQFF. In DNA, the CDR3 is TGTGCCAGCTCCCCATCCGATGAGCAGTTCTTC.

V and J are TRBV6-4 and TRBJ2-1, with no clear D. This CDR3 has 15 amino acids. In germline, CDR1 is MRHNA, CDR2 SNTAGT. V was cut by 1 base and J by 8 bases, with 15 bases left in between. CDR3 sequence: CASSDLTRGSDEQFF. CDR3 nucleotides: TGTGCCAGCAGTGACTTGACGAGAGGCTCGGATGAGCAGTTCTTC.

This clone was found once. The CDR3 coding sequence is TGTGCCAGCAGGGGAATGGGACAGGGCCTCTACCTTAACTATGGCTACACCTTC. The encoded protein is CASRGMGQGLYLNYGYTF. The chain employs TRBV28 and TRBJ1-2; TRBD1 aligns across 9 bases. The V and J ends lost 6 bases and 1 base, in that order; junction bases with no gene match: 15. The CDR3 has 18 amino acids. CDR1 MDHEN and CDR2 SYDVKM come from the germline V gene.

J is TRBJ2-7 and V is TRBV27; maybe TRBD1 (6 bases). V was clipped by 11 bases and J by 3 bases, with 17 bases between them. From germline, CDR1 is MNHEY and CDR2 SMNVEV (reference sequence). CDR3 length: 13 amino acids. This CDR3 is CAGYRDTNYEQYV. The CDR3 DNA sequence: TGTGCCGGATACCGGGACACCAACTACGAGCAGTACGTC.

V gene TRBV19 combines with J gene TRBJ2-2; D is possibly TRBD1 or TRBD2 (5 bases each). Trimming took 8 bases from V and 0 from J, leaving 10 bases between them. CDR3 length: 14 residues. Germline V lookup: CDR1 LNHDA, CDR2 SQIVND (reference sequence). The CDR3 nucleotides read TGTGCCAGTTTAGGGACCGCGAACACCGGGGAGCTGTTTTTT. Translated: CASLGTANTGELFF.

V usage is TRBV28 and J usage is TRBJ1-2, with D tentatively TRBD1 (5 bases). The germline gives CDR1 MDHEN, CDR2 SYDVKM. The CDR3 runs to 16 residues. The germline V and J ends were trimmed by 2 bases and 4 bases, with 17 bases remaining between them. CDR3 loop: CASSLVSQGWSYGYTF. CDR3 DNA: TGTGCCAGCAGTTTAGTTTCCCAGGGATGGAGCTATGGCTACACCTTC.

The chain recombines TRBV11-2 with TRBJ2-1, with 10 bases identical to TRBD2. The length of the CDR3 is 15 residues. CDR1 is SGHAT and CDR2 is FQNNGV in the germline V gene. After removal of 4 bases from V and 7 bases from J, the junction contained 7 bases not matched to a gene. Here the CDR3 DNA reads TGTGCCAGCAGCTCATCTAGCGGGAGTGGAAATGAGCAGTTCTTC. Translating gives CASSSSSGSGNEQFF.

The chain employs TRBV2 and TRBJ1-1; 9 nucleotides line up with TRBD1. Germline V gives CDR1 SNHLY, CDR2 FYNNEI. The CDR3 totals 15 residues. Trimming at V came to 6 bases and at J to 4 bases, leaving 9 bases not matched to a gene. The CDR3 sequence is CASSPRQGVSTEAFF. The CDR3 coding sequence is TGTGCCAGCAGCCCGAGACAGGGGGTGAGCACTGAAGCTTTCTTT.